The 4 T cell receptor beta chains presented below share a single source sample, sequenced in a study of human T cells and chemical hapten exposure. The time point: patch test 2, 6 weeks after DPC sensitization. Noted treatment: therapeutic diphenylcyclopropenone sensitization with weekly scalp DPC. Via MiXCR, TCRdb re-called the RACE reads, giving one row per CDR3 protein. The sample yields tens of thousands of distinct CDR3 sequences, around 10% seen once. The material was whole blood, obtained in connection with sensitization to the hapten diphenylcyclopropenone (DPC). These receptors were collected from a woman in her thirties or forties with alopecia areata. Some clones in this sample may be carry-over from other donors' samples.

The chain links TRBV27 to TRBJ2-7; D is ambiguous. CDR1 is MNHEY, CDR2 SMNVEV, per germline (reference sequence). The CDR3 loop spans 13 amino acids. Trimming removed 0 bases at V and 0 bases at J, with 3 bases between. CDR3 DNA sequence: TGTGCCAGCAGTTTATCTAACTCCTACGAGCAGTACTTC. Encoded protein: CASSLSNSYEQYF.

This clonotype was seen at least ten times. V and J are TRBV7-9 and TRBJ1-1; D may be TRBD1 (5 bases). V lost 3 bases to trimming and J lost 4 bases, with 9 bases between them. The germline V gene has CDR1 SEHNR and CDR2 FQNEAQ (reference sequence). This CDR3 spans 13 amino acids. CDR3 nucleotide sequence: TGTGCCAGCAGCTTGGGGGGTGGCACTGAAGCTTTCTTT. This sequence encodes CASSLGGGTEAFF.

At least ten counts were recorded for this clonotype. V is TRBV11-2 and J is TRBJ1-2, with D tentatively TRBD1 (5 bases). Trimming shortened V by 3 bases and J by 6 bases, and 23 bases separated the two germline ends. This CDR3 region has 17 residues. Germline-derived CDR1 and CDR2 are SGHAT and FQNNGV. This CDR3 reads CASSFPYGGTQLDGYTF. For the CDR3, the DNA is TGTGCCAGCAGCTTCCCCTATGGCGGGACCCAGCTTGATGGCTACACCTTC.

This clonotype was seen repeatedly, ten times or more. The rearrangement links TRBV11-3 to TRBJ2-5, with D uncertain. The germline V and J ends were trimmed by 2 bases and 4 bases, with 14 bases remaining between them. The CDR3 totals 15 residues. Germline CDR1 SGHNT, CDR2 YENEEA. CDR3 residues: CASSLRSRLGETQYF. CDR3 DNA sequence: TGTGCCAGCAGCTTACGCTCCCGCCTGGGAGAGACCCAGTACTTC.